This T cell receptor beta chain was retrieved from a study of CD8 T cells in ankylosing spondylitis. Study findings and constraints: Some of these motif variants have turned up before, in reports on reactive arthritis synovial fluid and blood. Made up of eight or nine highly homologous variants, a TCR beta motif appeared characteristic of ankylosing spondylitis blood. Disease-associated clones were reportedly significantly overrepresented in matched ankylosing spondylitis synovial fluid.

A quantitative 5'-RACE method, one with molecular barcodes, was used to make TCR beta libraries. TCRdb ran MiXCR on the 5' RACE reads and lists one entry per CDR3 protein. Here the sample spans under 450,000 distinct CDR3 sequences, about a sixth being singletons. Concerning this clonotype: Its antigen is currently unknown.

CDR3 length: 11 amino acids. The V end was cut by 5 bases, the J end by 4 bases, with 8 bases between. Germline-derived CDR1 and CDR2 are GTSNPN and SVGIG (reference sequence). The gene calls are TRBV30 and TRBJ1-1; no clear D gene. The source of this sequence is a male donor with ankylosing spondylitis. Sequencing input: blood, either unsorted or a sorted T cell fraction (not recorded which). CDR3 coding DNA: TGTGCCTGGGAGTACAGCACTGAAGCTTTCTTT. Residues: CAWEYSTEAFF.